The clone carrying this T cell receptor beta chain was detected a few times. This record belongs to a study of blood T cell repertoires in COVID-19. The CDR3 loop spans 17 amino acids. The germline gives CDR1 SGHNT, CDR2 YENEEA. Method: immunoSEQ multiplex PCR; TCRdb's copy keeps in-frame clones and lacks some. The sample has 140,000 to 150,000 clones, about 90% seen once. This sequence joins TRBV11-3 and TRBJ2-6; D may be TRBD2 (5 bases). The receptor was isolated from a man in his sixties with active or convalescent COVID-19. Sequenced sample: peripheral blood. The CDR3 nucleotides read TGTGCAGCAGGTACAATAGCGAAACGACGGGGGGCCAACGTCCTGACTTTC. Translation: CAAGTIAKRRGANVLTF.